A selection of T cell receptor beta chains follows, all from one sample in a study of cytomegalovirus exposure and HLA in healthy donors. Generated by immunoSEQ multiplex PCR, the TCRdb table keeps only in-frame clones and is missing some. The sample holds about 160,000 clones, 60% to 85% seen once. Sequencing was carried out using PBMCs. The receptors were sampled from a man aged 25 to 40 in good health and CMV-seropositive. Each CDR3 is given with its conserved first and last residue. The order of the fields is J gene, V gene, clone size, D gene, CDR3 protein, CDR3 DNA. The D gene is left open where the match is weak. Clone size, where shown, is once, few, many, or a class for clones that have expanded.

j_call: TRBJ1-2; v_call: TRBV19; clone_size: NA; d_call: TRBD1; cdr3_aa: CASSSPGGSYGYTF; cdr3_nt: TGTGCCAGTAGTTCGCCAGGGGGATCCTATGGCTACACCTTC
j_call: TRBJ1-3; v_call: TRBV5-6; clone_size: NA; d_call: NA; cdr3_aa: CASSATGSGNTIYF; cdr3_nt: TGTGCCAGCAGCGCCACAGGGTCTGGAAACACCATATATTTT
j_call: TRBJ1-6; v_call: TRBV5-6; clone_size: NA; d_call: NA; cdr3_aa: CASSVLGAYNSPLHF; cdr3_nt: TGTGCCAGCAGCGTCCTAGGGGCCTATAATTCACCCCTCCACTTT
j_call: TRBJ2-7; v_call: TRBV27; clone_size: NA; d_call: NA; cdr3_aa: CASSLGGTPYEQYF; cdr3_nt: TGTGCCAGCAGTTTAGGGGGGACCCCCTACGAGCAGTACTTC
j_call: TRBJ2-7; v_call: TRBV11-3; clone_size: NA; d_call: TRBD1; cdr3_aa: CASSRTGDYEQYF; cdr3_nt: TGTGCCAGCAGCCGGACAGGGGACTACGAGCAGTACTTC
j_call: TRBJ2-7; v_call: TRBV2; clone_size: few; d_call: TRBD2; cdr3_aa: CASSETSTSYEQYF; cdr3_nt: TGTGCCAGCAGTGAGACTAGCACGTCGTACGAGCAGTACTTC
j_call: TRBJ2-3; v_call: TRBV29-1; clone_size: NA; d_call: TRBD2; cdr3_aa: CSVEDLAGLVADTQYF; cdr3_nt: TGCAGCGTTGAAGATTTGGCGGGACTAGTCGCAGATACGCAGTATTTT
j_call: TRBJ1-1; v_call: TRBV7-6; clone_size: NA; d_call: NA; cdr3_aa: CASSLATQGNTEAFF; cdr3_nt: TGTGCCAGCAGCTTAGCGACGCAGGGGAACACTGAAGCTTTCTTT
j_call: TRBJ2-7; v_call: TRBV28; clone_size: NA; d_call: NA; cdr3_aa: CASSIGHAASYEQYF; cdr3_nt: TGTGCCAGCAGTATTGGACACGCAGCCTCCTACGAGCAGTACTTC
j_call: TRBJ1-4; v_call: TRBV25-1; clone_size: NA; d_call: TRBD1; cdr3_aa: CASSYQTGTTNEKLFF; cdr3_nt: TGTGCCAGCAGCTACCAGACAGGGACAACTAATGAAAAACTGTTTTTT
j_call: TRBJ1-2; v_call: TRBV27; clone_size: NA; d_call: NA; cdr3_aa: CARDNEQGINYGYTF; cdr3_nt: TGTGCCAGGGACAACGAGCAGGGCATCAACTATGGCTACACCTTC
j_call: TRBJ2-1; v_call: TRBV16; clone_size: NA; d_call: TRBD2; cdr3_aa: CASSQWSGGPYNEQFF; cdr3_nt: TGTGCCAGCAGCCAATGGAGCGGGGGGCCCTACAATGAGCAGTTCTTC
j_call: TRBJ2-3; v_call: TRBV2; clone_size: NA; d_call: TRBD2; cdr3_aa: CASSDYSAGGRTDTQYF; cdr3_nt: TGTGCCAGCAGTGATTATTCAGCGGGGGGCCGCACAGATACGCAGTATTTT
j_call: TRBJ1-5; v_call: TRBV5-5; clone_size: NA; d_call: TRBD1; cdr3_aa: CASSLRTGGDQPQHF; cdr3_nt: TGTGCCAGCAGTCTACGGACAGGGGGAGATCAGCCCCAGCATTTT
j_call: TRBJ2-4; v_call: TRBV5-6; clone_size: NA; d_call: TRBD1; cdr3_aa: CASSPGTENIQYF; cdr3_nt: TGTGCCAGCAGCCCTGGGACAGAAAACATTCAGTACTTC
j_call: TRBJ2-7; v_call: TRBV5-1; clone_size: NA; d_call: NA; cdr3_aa: CASSPAGQGSYEQYF; cdr3_nt: TGCGCCAGCAGCCCCGCAGGGCAGGGATCCTACGAGCAGTACTTC
j_call: TRBJ1-6; v_call: TRBV2; clone_size: few; d_call: NA; cdr3_aa: CASNRVNSPLHF; cdr3_nt: TGTGCCAGCAACAGGGTCAATTCACCCCTCCACTTT
j_call: TRBJ1-1; v_call: TRBV4-1; clone_size: NA; d_call: NA; cdr3_aa: CASSREQWNTEAFF; cdr3_nt: TGCGCCAGCAGCCGAGAACAGTGGAACACTGAAGCTTTCTTT
j_call: TRBJ2-3; v_call: TRBV7-2; clone_size: NA; d_call: NA; cdr3_aa: CASSLQGTDTQYF; cdr3_nt: TGTGCCAGCAGCTTACAGGGGACAGATACGCAGTATTTT
j_call: TRBJ2-1; v_call: TRBV7-6; clone_size: NA; d_call: TRBD2; cdr3_aa: CASRKGSGGQSGEQFF; cdr3_nt: TGTGCCAGCAGAAAGGGAAGCGGGGGGCAGTCGGGTGAGCAGTTCTTC
j_call: TRBJ2-6; v_call: TRBV6-1; clone_size: NA; d_call: NA; cdr3_aa: CATKQGAGANVLTF; cdr3_nt: TGTGCCACGAAACAGGGAGCTGGGGCCAACGTCCTGACTTTC
j_call: TRBJ2-3; v_call: TRBV7-3; clone_size: NA; d_call: TRBD2; cdr3_aa: CASSLGLAGTKGTDTQYF; cdr3_nt: TGTGCCAGCAGCTTAGGACTAGCGGGCACGAAGGGCACAGATACGCAGTATTTT
j_call: TRBJ1-1; v_call: TRBV5-1; clone_size: NA; d_call: TRBD1; cdr3_aa: CASSLGQGRAEAFF; cdr3_nt: TGCGCCAGCAGCCTGGGACAGGGGAGGGCTGAAGCTTTCTTT
j_call: TRBJ2-7; v_call: TRBV4-3; clone_size: few; d_call: TRBD2; cdr3_aa: CASSQVGAGGSEQYF; cdr3_nt: TGCGCCAGCAGCCAAGTTGGGGCGGGGGGTAGCGAGCAGTACTTC
j_call: TRBJ1-3; v_call: TRBV6-1; clone_size: NA; d_call: NA; cdr3_aa: CASSEDGGSGNTIYF; cdr3_nt: TGTGCCAGCAGTGAAGACGGGGGCTCTGGAAACACCATATATTTT
j_call: TRBJ2-3; v_call: TRBV28; clone_size: once; d_call: NA; cdr3_aa: CASTQGRGVTDTQYF; cdr3_nt: TGTGCCAGCACTCAGGGGCGAGGAGTCACAGATACGCAGTATTTT
j_call: TRBJ2-7; v_call: TRBV23-1; clone_size: NA; d_call: NA; cdr3_aa: CASSQGTGAYEQYF; cdr3_nt: TGCGCCAGCAGTCAAGGAACGGGGGCCTACGAGCAGTACTTC
j_call: TRBJ1-1; v_call: TRBV6-5; clone_size: NA; d_call: NA; cdr3_aa: CASSPQQVKNTEAFF; cdr3_nt: TGTGCCAGCAGTCCCCAACAGGTGAAGAACACTGAAGCTTTCTTT
j_call: TRBJ2-2; v_call: TRBV5-4; clone_size: NA; d_call: NA; cdr3_aa: CASSPIATGELFF; cdr3_nt: TGTGCCAGCAGCCCTATCGCCACCGGGGAGCTGTTTTTT
j_call: TRBJ2-5; v_call: TRBV10-3; clone_size: NA; d_call: NA; cdr3_aa: CAISESQGSETQYF; cdr3_nt: TGTGCCATCAGTGAGTCTCAGGGGTCGGAGACCCAGTACTTC
j_call: TRBJ1-2; v_call: TRBV28; clone_size: NA; d_call: NA; cdr3_aa: CASSWAQGRGGYTF; cdr3_nt: TGTGCCAGCAGTTGGGCGCAGGGGAGGGGTGGCTACACCTTC
j_call: TRBJ2-2; v_call: TRBV5-1; clone_size: NA; d_call: TRBD1; cdr3_aa: CASSPRTGEEGELFF; cdr3_nt: TGCGCCAGCAGCCCCAGGACAGGGGAAGAGGGGGAGCTGTTTTTT
j_call: TRBJ1-4; v_call: TRBV4-1; clone_size: NA; d_call: TRBD1; cdr3_aa: CASSREGGLPGGPTNEKLFF; cdr3_nt: TGCGCCAGCAGCCGAGAAGGAGGATTGCCAGGGGGCCCAACTAATGAAAAACTGTTTTTT
j_call: TRBJ1-5; v_call: TRBV2; clone_size: few; d_call: NA; cdr3_aa: CASSDNQSNQPQHF; cdr3_nt: TGTGCCAGCAGTGACAATCAGAGCAATCAGCCCCAGCATTTT